Following are 10 T cell receptor beta chains from one sample sequenced in a study of response to subunit inactivated influenza vaccine. Via MiXCR, TCRdb re-called the RT-PCR reads, giving one row per CDR3 protein. Seen here are a few hundred thousand distinct CDR3 sequences, 22% observed once, and the top ten hold over 9%. Sequenced here: PBMCs from blood, sampled less than 22 months after vaccination. The receptor source for this set is a man in his fifties or sixties who received an inactivated influenza vaccine.

The sample holds a few counts of this clonotype. The chain is built from TRBV20-1 and TRBJ1-5, with TRBD1 as a possible D gene (5 bases). Germline values: CDR1 DFQATT, CDR2 SNEGSKA (reference sequence). This CDR3 has 15 residues. V lost 6 bases and J lost 2, with 17 bases in between. As DNA, the CDR3 is TGCAGTGCCTCCGGATCCAGGGCTCGCAATCAGCCCCAGCATTTT. Encoded protein: CSASGSRARNQPQHF.

The chain carries TRBV5-6 and TRBJ2-7; D may be TRBD1 or TRBD2 (5 bases each). Trimming cost V 0 bases and J 2 bases, with 12 bases left between them. The CDR3 runs 15 residues. From germline, CDR1 is SGHDT and CDR2 YYEEEE. CDR3 DNA sequence: TGTGCCAGCAGCTTGGTGGGGGTGAAGACCTACGAGCAGTACTTC. The encoded protein is CASSLVGVKTYEQYF.

The V and J genes are TRBV6-1 and TRBJ2-7; TRBD1 aligns across 8 bases. Germline V gene data show CDR1 as MNHNS and CDR2 as SASEGT. V shed 6 bases, J shed 0 bases, and the junction held 10 bases outside the gene matches. This CDR3 is 16 amino acids long. The CDR3 coding sequence is TGTGCCAGCAGACCCTCACCGGGACAGGTCTCCTACGAGCAGTACTTC. Protein product: CASRPSPGQVSYEQYF.

A few counts support this clonotype. This chain joins TRBV12-3 or TRBV12-4 and TRBJ1-2, with D perhaps matching TRBD1 (5 bases). V was trimmed by 1 base and J by 8 bases, leaving 14 bases between them. This CDR3 contains 14 residues. CDR3 amino acids: CASSLGTGLGGYTF. CDR3 DNA: TGTGCCAGCAGTTTAGGCACAGGCTTAGGGGGCTACACCTTC.

This clonotype was seen at least ten times. The chain links TRBV12-3 or TRBV12-4 to TRBJ2-2; 8 bases map to TRBD1. CDR3 size: 15 residues. The ends lost 5 bases at V and 1 base at J; junction bases unmatched: 3. CDR3 coding DNA: TGTGCCAGCAGTCCCGACAGGGGGAACACCGGGGAGCTGTTTTTT. It translates to CASSPDRGNTGELFF.

V gene TRBV20-1 combines with J gene TRBJ1-2; 8 nucleotides agree with TRBD1. The J segment lost 2 bases and the V segment lost 5 bases, leaving 4 bases of the junction unmatched. The CDR3 is 13 amino acids. Per the germline V gene, CDR1 is DFQATT and CDR2 is SNEGSKA (reference sequence). The CDR3 loop is CSASGGGNYGYTF. The CDR3 DNA sequence: TGCAGTGCTTCAGGGGGCGGCAACTATGGCTACACCTTC.

This clonotype was seen ten or more times. The genes are TRBV6-5 and TRBJ1-6; TRBD1 is a possible D gene (5 bases). CDR1 and CDR2 (germline): MNHEY, SVGAGI. This CDR3 region has 19 residues. V lost 0 bases, J lost 3 bases, and 18 bases lay in between. The CDR3 sequence: CASSYSVPGPKVYNSPLHF. CDR3 coding DNA: TGTGCCAGCAGTTACTCTGTACCGGGACCGAAGGTCTATAATTCACCCCTCCACTTT.

This clonotype turned up a few times. V is TRBV20-1 and J is TRBJ1-5; 9 bases match TRBD1. From germline, CDR1 is DFQATT and CDR2 SNEGSKA (reference sequence). CDR3 length: 14 amino acids. V was pared by 5 bases and J by 7 bases, with 9 bases of the junction left unmatched. CDR3 residues: CSAGGQGKGQPQHF. CDR3 DNA: TGCAGTGCTGGGGGACAGGGAAAAGGCCAGCCCCAGCATTTT.

This chain connects TRBV6-1 to TRBJ2-3; D remains unclear. V lost 8 bases and J 6 bases, leaving 18 bases between the germline ends. The CDR3 extends over 14 amino acids. CDR1 is MNHNS, CDR2 SASEGT, per germline. DNA of the CDR3: TGTGCCAGCCGAGCGCGGATATTCCCCGATACGCAGTATTTT. Translated: CASRARIFPDTQYF.

This clonotype was seen a handful of times. The chain carries TRBV7-2 and TRBJ1-6, with TRBD1 as a possible D gene (5 bases). The length of the CDR3 is 13 residues. Trimming stripped 5 bases from V and 7 bases from J, with 9 bases between. Germline CDR1 is SGHTA and CDR2 is FQGNSA. CDR3 loop: CASSPTANSPLHF. The DNA for the CDR3 is TGTGCCAGCAGCCCGACAGCCAATTCACCCCTCCACTTT.